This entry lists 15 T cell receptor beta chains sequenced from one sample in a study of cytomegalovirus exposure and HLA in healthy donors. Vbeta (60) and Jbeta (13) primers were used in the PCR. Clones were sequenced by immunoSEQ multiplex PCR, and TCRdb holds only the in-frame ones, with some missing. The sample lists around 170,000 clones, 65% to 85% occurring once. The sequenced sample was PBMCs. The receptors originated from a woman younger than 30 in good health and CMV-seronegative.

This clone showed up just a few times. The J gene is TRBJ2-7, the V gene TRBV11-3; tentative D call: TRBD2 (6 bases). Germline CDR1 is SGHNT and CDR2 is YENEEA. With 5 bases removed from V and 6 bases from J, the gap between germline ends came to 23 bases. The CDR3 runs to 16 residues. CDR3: CASSRRRRGGAGEQYF. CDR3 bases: TGTGCCAGCAGCCGGCGACGGAGGGGTGGGGCGGGCGAGCAGTACTTC.

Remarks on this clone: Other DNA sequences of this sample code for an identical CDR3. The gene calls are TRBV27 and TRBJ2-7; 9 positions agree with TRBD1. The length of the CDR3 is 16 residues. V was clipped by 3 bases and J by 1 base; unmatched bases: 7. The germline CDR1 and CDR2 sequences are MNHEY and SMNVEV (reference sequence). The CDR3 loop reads CASSFRAGTGSYEQYF. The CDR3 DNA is TGTGCCAGCAGTTTTCGAGCCGGGACAGGGTCCTACGAGCAGTACTTC.

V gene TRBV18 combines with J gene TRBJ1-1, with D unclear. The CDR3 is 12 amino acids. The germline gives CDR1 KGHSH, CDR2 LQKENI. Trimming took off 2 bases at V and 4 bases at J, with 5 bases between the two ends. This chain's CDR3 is CASSPSGTEAFF. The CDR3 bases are TGTGCCAGCTCACCATCGGGCACTGAAGCTTTCTTT.

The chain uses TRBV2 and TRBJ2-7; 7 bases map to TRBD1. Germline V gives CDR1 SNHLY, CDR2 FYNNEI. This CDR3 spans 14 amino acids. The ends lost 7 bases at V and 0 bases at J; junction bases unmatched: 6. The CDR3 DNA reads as TGTGCCAGCACCCGGACAGGAGGCTCCTACGAGCAGTACTTC. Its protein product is CASTRTGGSYEQYF.

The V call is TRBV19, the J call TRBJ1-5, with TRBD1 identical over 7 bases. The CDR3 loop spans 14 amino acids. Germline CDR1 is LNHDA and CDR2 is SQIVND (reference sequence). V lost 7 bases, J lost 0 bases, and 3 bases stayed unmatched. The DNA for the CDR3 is TGTGCCAGTAAAAACAGGGGTAGCAATCAGCCCCAGCATTTT. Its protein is CASKNRGSNQPQHF.

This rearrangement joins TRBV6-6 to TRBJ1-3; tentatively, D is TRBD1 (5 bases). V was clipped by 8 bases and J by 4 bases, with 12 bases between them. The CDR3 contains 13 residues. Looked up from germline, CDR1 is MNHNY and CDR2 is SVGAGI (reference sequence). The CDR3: CASSGGSGNTIYF. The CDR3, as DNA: TGTGCCAGCTCCGGGGGTTCAGGAAACACCATATATTTT.

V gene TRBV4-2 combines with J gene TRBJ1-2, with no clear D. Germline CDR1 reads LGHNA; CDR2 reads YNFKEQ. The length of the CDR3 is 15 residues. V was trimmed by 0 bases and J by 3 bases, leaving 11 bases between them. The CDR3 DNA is TGTGCCAGCAGCCAAGAACTTGCGGGGTACTATGGCTACACCTTC. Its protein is CASSQELAGYYGYTF.

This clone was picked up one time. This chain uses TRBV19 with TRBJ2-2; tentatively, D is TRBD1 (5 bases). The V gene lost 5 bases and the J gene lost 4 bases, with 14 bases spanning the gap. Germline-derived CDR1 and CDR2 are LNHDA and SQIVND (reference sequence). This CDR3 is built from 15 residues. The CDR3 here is CASSPQGTVTGELFF. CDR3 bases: TGTGCCAGTAGTCCCCAGGGAACCGTCACCGGGGAGCTGTTTTTT.

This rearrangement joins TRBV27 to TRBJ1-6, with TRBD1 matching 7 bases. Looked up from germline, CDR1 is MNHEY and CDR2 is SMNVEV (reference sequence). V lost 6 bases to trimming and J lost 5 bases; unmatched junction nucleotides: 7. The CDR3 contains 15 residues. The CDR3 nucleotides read TGTGCCAGCAGGGGCGGGACAGCCAATAATTCACCCCTCCACTTT. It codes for CASRGGTANNSPLHF.

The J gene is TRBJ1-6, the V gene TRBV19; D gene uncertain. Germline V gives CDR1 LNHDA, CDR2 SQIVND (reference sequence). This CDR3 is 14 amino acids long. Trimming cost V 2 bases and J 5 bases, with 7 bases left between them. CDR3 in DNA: TGTGCCAGTAGTATACTTACGGATAATTCACCCCTCCACTTT. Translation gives CASSILTDNSPLHF.

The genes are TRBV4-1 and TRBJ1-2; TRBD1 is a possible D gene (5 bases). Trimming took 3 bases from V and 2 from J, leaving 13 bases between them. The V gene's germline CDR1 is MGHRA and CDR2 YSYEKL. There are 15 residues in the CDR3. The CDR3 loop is CASSQPLGGNYGYTF. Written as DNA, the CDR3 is TGCGCCAGCAGCCAGCCGCTGGGGGGGAACTATGGCTACACCTTC.

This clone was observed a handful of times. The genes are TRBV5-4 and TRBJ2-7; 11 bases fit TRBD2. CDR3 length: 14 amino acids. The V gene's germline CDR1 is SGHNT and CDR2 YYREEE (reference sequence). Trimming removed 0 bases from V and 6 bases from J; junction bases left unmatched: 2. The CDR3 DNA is TGTGCCAGCAGCTTGGGCCTAGCGGGGGGCGAGCAGTACTTC. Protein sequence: CASSLGLAGGEQYF.

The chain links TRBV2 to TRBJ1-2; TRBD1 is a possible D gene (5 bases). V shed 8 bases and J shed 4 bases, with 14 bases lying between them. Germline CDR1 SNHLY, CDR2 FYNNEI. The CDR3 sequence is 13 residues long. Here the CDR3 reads CASQEGVGYGYTF. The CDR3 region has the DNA TGTGCCAGCCAAGAAGGGGTGGGCTATGGCTACACCTTC.

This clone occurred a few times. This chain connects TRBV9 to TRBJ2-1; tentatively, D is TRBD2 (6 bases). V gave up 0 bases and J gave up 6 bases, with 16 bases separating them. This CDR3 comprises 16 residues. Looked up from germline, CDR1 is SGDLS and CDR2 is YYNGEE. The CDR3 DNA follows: TGTGCCAGCAGCGTAGGGGATCTAGCGTTTAGCAATGAGCAGTTCTTC. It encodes CASSVGDLAFSNEQFF.

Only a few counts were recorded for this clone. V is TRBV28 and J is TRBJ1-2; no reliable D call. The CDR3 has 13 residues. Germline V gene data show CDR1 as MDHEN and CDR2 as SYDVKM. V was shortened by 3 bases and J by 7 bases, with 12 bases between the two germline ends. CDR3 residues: CASSFRQATGYTF. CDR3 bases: TGTGCCAGCAGTTTTAGACAAGCCACTGGCTACACCTTC.